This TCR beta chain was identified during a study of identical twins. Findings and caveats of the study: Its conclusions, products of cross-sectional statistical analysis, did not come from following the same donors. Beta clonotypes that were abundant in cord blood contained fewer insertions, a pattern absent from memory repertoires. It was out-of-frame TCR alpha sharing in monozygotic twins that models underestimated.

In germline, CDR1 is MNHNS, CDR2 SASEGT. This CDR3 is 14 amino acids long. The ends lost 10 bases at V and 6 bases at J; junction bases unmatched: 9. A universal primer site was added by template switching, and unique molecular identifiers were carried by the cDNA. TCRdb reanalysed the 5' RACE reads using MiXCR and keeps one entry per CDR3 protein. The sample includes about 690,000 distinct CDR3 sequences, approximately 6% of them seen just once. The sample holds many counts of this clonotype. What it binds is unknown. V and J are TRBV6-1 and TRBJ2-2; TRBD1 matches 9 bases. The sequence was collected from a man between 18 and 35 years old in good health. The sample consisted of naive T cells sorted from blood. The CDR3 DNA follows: TGTGCCACCCAAGGGACAGGGAAGTCCGGGGAGCTGTTTTTT. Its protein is CATQGTGKSGELFF.